This T cell receptor beta chain was sequenced for a study of T cells in Graves' hyperthyroidism and ophthalmopathy. Regarding the study as a whole: Most thyroid-expanded clonotypes above 0.001 were also found in blood.

There were TCR beta CDR3 regions amplified from RNA transcripts. Researchers ran a first-round RT-PCR on the TCR CDR3 using the HTBI primer set. MiXCR, run by TCRdb on the multiplex PCR reads, gives a single entry per CDR3 protein. Counted here are approximately 490,000 distinct CDR3 sequences, around a fifth occurring once; the ten biggest clones make up around 50%. Trimming stripped 2 bases from V and 4 bases from J, with 12 bases between. CDR3 length: 14 residues. In germline, CDR1 is SGHRS, CDR2 YFSETQ. This clonotype was seen ten or more times. Its target is not known. V usage is TRBV5-1 and J usage is TRBJ1-1; D not resolved. This clonotype was obtained from a woman aged 70-85 years with Graves' ophthalmopathy. The sample taken for sequencing was blood. This chain's CDR3 is CASSLTPGFTEAFF. CDR3 nucleotides: TGCGCCAGCAGCTTAACACCGGGTTTCACTGAAGCTTTCTTT. Variable domain in full (rest from reference TRBV5-1 and TRBJ1-1): KAGVTQTPRYLIKTRGQQVTLSCSPISGHRSVSWYQQTPGQGLQFLFEYFSETQRNKGNFPGRFSGRQFSNSRSEMNVSTLELGDSALYLCASSLTPGFTEAFFGQGTRLTVV.